This is a list of T cell receptor beta chains from one sample in a study of OX40 agonist ivuxolimab in advanced cancers. Produced via immunoSEQ multiplex PCR; TCRdb's table is partial and in-frame only. The table shows more than 65,000 clones, with 89% occurring only once. The sequenced sample was CD4+ or CD8+ T cells sorted from blood, obtained in a trial of the OX40 agonist ivuxolimab. These receptors came from an adult with an advanced solid tumor such as melanoma, head and neck, liver or kidney cancer. Each CDR3 is given with its conserved first and last residue. Fields, in order: J gene, clone size, D gene, V gene, CDR3 length, CDR3 protein, CDR3 DNA. D genes are given only for firm matches. Rows give clone size only sometimes, using once, few, many, or a class for an expanded clone.

TRBJ2-2 once TRBD2 TRBV30 16 CAWRTSGRANTGELFF TGTGCCTGGAGGACCAGCGGGAGGGCTAACACCGGGGAGCTGTTTTTT
TRBJ2-1 . . TRBV27 14 CASSSTTPYNEQFF TGTGCCAGCAGTTCCACTACTCCTTACAATGAGCAGTTCTTC
TRBJ1-1 . . TRBV10-3 16 CAIGGGGGAGNTEAFF TGTGCCATCGGTGGAGGCGGGGGCGCGGGGAACACTGAAGCTTTCTTT
TRBJ2-3 once . TRBV7-7 13 CASSLANTDTQYF TGTGCCAGCAGCTTAGCGAACACAGATACGCAGTATTTT
TRBJ2-6 . . TRBV19 15 CASSIAGPGANVLTF TGTGCCAGTAGTATAGCAGGGCCCGGGGCCAACGTCCTGACTTTC
TRBJ2-7 . TRBD1 TRBV19 15 CASSISGQGSYEQYF TGTGCCAGTAGTATTTCCGGACAGGGCTCCTACGAGCAGTACTTC
TRBJ1-4 once . TRBV9 16 CASSVGLGHENEKLFF TGTGCCAGCAGCGTAGGTTTGGGCCATGAGAATGAAAAACTGTTTTTT
TRBJ2-7 . . TRBV11-2 11 CASSSYYEQYF TGTGCCAGCAGCTCGTATTACGAGCAGTACTTC
TRBJ1-1 . . TRBV6-5 15 CASSYSKTGRPEAFF TGTGCCAGCAGTTACTCTAAGACGGGTCGGCCTGAAGCTTTCTTT
TRBJ2-7 . TRBD1 TRBV5-6 16 CASRTFGQGVSYEQYF TGTGCCAGCAGGACTTTCGGACAGGGGGTCTCCTACGAGCAGTACTTC
TRBJ2-5 . TRBD2 TRBV7-8 16 CASSPLSGITQETQYF TGTGCCAGCAGCCCTCTTAGCGGGATCACCCAAGAGACCCAGTACTTC
TRBJ2-3 . . TRBV18 15 CASSLGALGTDTQYF TGTGCCAGCTCCCTAGGGGCCTTGGGCACAGATACGCAGTATTTT
TRBJ2-3 . TRBD1 TRBV19 14 CASSETGRSDTQYF TGTGCCAGTAGCGAGACAGGGCGGTCAGATACGCAGTATTTT
TRBJ1-3 . . TRBV30 13 CAWSVFSGNTIYF TGTGCCTGGAGTGTTTTCAGCGGAAACACCATATATTTT
TRBJ2-3 . TRBD1 TRBV6-4 14 CASHRDRVVDTQYF TGTGCCAGTCACCGGGACAGGGTAGTGGATACGCAGTATTTT
TRBJ2-2 . . TRBV9 14 CASSVTGSTGELFF TGTGCCAGCAGCGTAACCGGGAGCACCGGGGAGCTGTTTTTT
TRBJ1-4 . . TRBV5-1 15 CASSDPGGKNEKLFF TGCGCCAGCTCCGACCCGGGGGGGAAAAATGAAAAACTGTTTTTT
TRBJ2-1 . TRBD2 TRBV14 16 CASSPREGLFHNEQFF TGTGCCAGCAGCCCGCGGGAGGGCCTTTTCCACAATGAGCAGTTCTTC
TRBJ1-4 . . TRBV19 13 CASSIAQEGKLFF TGTGCCAGTAGTATTGCCCAGGAGGGAAAACTGTTTTTT
TRBJ1-2 . . TRBV19 15 CATRKGSTTNYGYTF TGTGCGACTAGGAAGGGCTCGACTACTAACTATGGCTACACCTTC
TRBJ2-1 . . TRBV27 14 CASSSGGYYNEQFF TGTGCCAGCAGTTCCGGGGGCTATTACAATGAGCAGTTCTTC
TRBJ1-3 . TRBD1 TRBV11-3 18 CASSLDGTARSSGNTIYF TGTGCCAGCAGCTTAGATGGGACAGCAAGAAGCTCTGGAAACACCATATATTTT
TRBJ2-5 . TRBD1 TRBV6-5 13 CASRSGTEETQYF TGTGCCAGCAGGTCCGGGACAGAAGAGACCCAGTACTTC
TRBJ2-1 . . TRBV27 15 CASGNGFSSYNEQFF TGTGCCAGCGGGAACGGGTTTAGCTCCTACAATGAGCAGTTCTTC
TRBJ2-2 . . TRBV13 13 CASNTGSTGELFF TGTGCCAGCAATACAGGGTCCACCGGGGAGCTGTTTTTT
TRBJ2-2 . . TRBV29-1 13 CSVAVAGTGELFF TGCAGCGTTGCAGTTGCAGGGACCGGGGAGCTGTTTTTT
TRBJ1-2 . . TRBV4-1 15 CASSQGPISVYGYTF TGCGCCAGCAGCCAGGGACCGATCTCCGTCTATGGCTACACCTTC
TRBJ1-1 . . TRBV6-5 13 CASSYRGRAEAFF TGTGCCAGCAGTTACCGGGGGCGGGCTGAAGCTTTCTTT
TRBJ1-5 . TRBD1 TRBV7-2 15 CASSLATGSNQPQHF TGTGCCAGCAGCTTGGCGACAGGGAGCAATCAGCCCCAGCATTTT
TRBJ1-4 . . TRBV18 13 CASSGGENEKLFF TGTGCCAGCTCAGGAGGAGAGAATGAAAAACTGTTTTTT
TRBJ1-5 . TRBD1 TRBV30 16 CAWTFRDRGQNQPQHF TGTGCCTGGACGTTCCGGGACAGGGGGCAAAATCAGCCCCAGCATTTT
TRBJ2-5 . . TRBV6-6 11 CASSPRETQYF TGTGCCAGCAGCCCTAGGGAGACCCAGTACTTC
TRBJ2-1 . TRBD2 TRBV15 15 CATSSIAGGVNEQFF TGTGCCACCAGCTCGATAGCGGGGGGGGTGAATGAGCAGTTCTTC
TRBJ1-3 . . TRBV18 15 CASSPREFLGNTIYF TGTGCCAGCTCACCACGGGAATTCCTGGGGAACACCATATATTTT
TRBJ1-5 . . TRBV2 13 CASRKDGDQPQHF TGTGCCAGCAGAAAGGACGGAGATCAGCCCCAGCATTTT
TRBJ1-3 . . TRBV7-9 15 CASSRAGEGGNTIYF TGTGCCAGCAGCCGAGCAGGGGAGGGTGGAAACACCATATATTTT
TRBJ1-1 . . TRBV18 13 CASSPGDYTEAFF TGTGCCAGCTCACCAGGGGACTACACTGAAGCTTTCTTT
TRBJ2-5 . TRBD2 TRBV5-1 17 CASSLGSSGSPRETQYF TGCGCCAGCAGCTTGGGGTCTAGCGGGAGCCCACGGGAGACCCAGTACTTC
TRBJ2-3 . . TRBV25-1 16 CASSPGLGLGTDTQYF TGTGCCAGCAGCCCGGGCCTAGGACTGGGCACAGATACGCAGTATTTT
TRBJ1-4 . . TRBV6-1 13 CASSAGGNEKLFF TGTGCCAGCAGTGCTGGTGGTAATGAAAAACTGTTTTTT